Following are 20 T cell receptor beta chains from one sample sequenced in a study of vaccination and CD4 T cells after COVID-19. Cultured CD4+ T-cell DNA underwent Oncomine TCR Beta short-read sequencing. TCRdb re-called the PCR reads with MiXCR, one entry per CDR3 protein. The sample has around 26,000 distinct CDR3 sequences, about 61% seen once; the top ten hold about 16%. Treatment specified: approximately nine-day PBMC culture with coronavirus spike peptide pools or control peptides (ViraFEST assay). Antigens for these TCRs are unknown. Source: CD4+ T cells from blood, cultured in vitro, taken after SARS-CoV-2 vaccination. The receptors were gathered from a human donor who received a COVID-19 vaccine.

The gene calls are TRBV6-1 and TRBJ1-2, with 9 nucleotides matching TRBD1. The CDR3 is 14 amino acids. CDR1 and CDR2 (germline): MNHNS, SASEGT. Losses at the gene ends were 6 bases for V and 2 bases for J; bases not matched to a gene: 4. CDR3 amino acids: CASSRDRVNYGYTF. The CDR3 DNA reads as TGTGCCAGCAGCCGGGACAGGGTAAACTATGGCTACACCTTC.

The rearrangement links TRBV19 to TRBJ2-5; tentative D call: TRBD2 (5 bases). The CDR3 sequence is 12 residues long. Germline V gene sequence: CDR1 LNHDA, CDR2 SQIVND (reference sequence). Trimming shortened V by 3 bases and J by 3 bases, and 5 bases separated the two germline ends. CDR3 in DNA: TGTGCCAGTAGTATGAGGGAAGAGACCCAGTACTTC. It encodes CASSMREETQYF.

The chain employs TRBV6-2 or TRBV6-3 and TRBJ1-5; a weak D match, TRBD1 (6 bases). CDR3 length equals 13 residues. CDR1 is MNHEY, CDR2 SVGEGT, per germline. V lost 4 bases, J lost 7 bases, and 11 bases lay in between. In DNA form, the CDR3 reads TGTGCCAGCAGTTCACAGGGATGGCAGCCCCAGCATTTT. This encodes CASSSQGWQPQHF.

V usage is TRBV20-1 and J usage is TRBJ1-1; D not certain. V gave up 0 bases and J gave up 5 bases, with 13 bases separating them. In germline, CDR1 is DFQATT, CDR2 SNEGSKA (reference sequence). There are 14 residues in the CDR3. The CDR3 DNA sequence: TGCAGTGCTAGAGATGTGAAGGGAGGGACTGAAGCTTTCTTT. Amino acids: CSARDVKGGTEAFF.

This chain links TRBV5-4 with TRBJ1-6; D not certain. Looked up from germline, CDR1 is SGHNT and CDR2 is YYREEE (reference sequence). Trimming removed 2 bases at V and 8 bases at J, with 11 bases between. This CDR3 is 14 amino acids long. CDR3 coding DNA: TGTGCCAGCAGCTTCGAAGACTGGGATTCACCCCTCCACTTT. Its protein product is CASSFEDWDSPLHF.

The J gene is TRBJ2-3, the V gene TRBV18, with D unclear. This CDR3 region has 13 residues. Germline CDR1 reads KGHSH; CDR2 reads LQKENI. V was cut by 3 bases and J by 6 bases, with 10 bases left in between. The chain's CDR3 is CASSPRRRDTQYF. The CDR3 DNA is TGTGCCAGCTCACCCCGACGCAGGGATACGCAGTATTTT.

The chain employs TRBV7-7 and TRBJ2-5; 10 bases are a match to TRBD2. With V trimmed by 10 bases and J by 2 bases, 4 bases remained unmatched. Germline CDR1 reads SSHAT; CDR2 reads FNYEAQ (reference sequence). The CDR3 totals 13 residues. CDR3 loop: CATGLAEQETQYF. In nucleotides, the CDR3 is TGTGCCACCGGACTAGCGGAGCAAGAGACCCAGTACTTC. Together with reference TRBV7-7 and TRBJ2-5, the CDR3 gives the full variable domain: GAGVSQSPRYKVTKRGQDVTLRCDPISSHATLYWYQQALGQGPEFLTYFNYEAQPDKSGLPSDRFSAERPEGSISTLTIQRTEQRDSAMYRCATGLAEQETQYFGPGTRLLVL.

V usage is TRBV7-9 and J usage is TRBJ2-7; 9 bases agree with TRBD1. Germline lookup yields CDR1 SEHNR and CDR2 FQNEAQ (reference sequence). The V segment lost 4 bases and the J segment 4 bases; nucleotides outside the gene matches: 8. The CDR3 runs 15 residues. CDR3 DNA sequence: TGTGCCAGCAGCTCAAATAACAGGGGGCCTTACGAGCAGTACTTC. It yields the protein CASSSNNRGPYEQYF. The variable domain in full, with the rest retrieved from reference TRBV7-9 and TRBJ2-7, is DTGVSQNPRHKITKRGQNVTFRCDPISEHNRLYWYRQTLGQGPEFLTYFQNEAQLEKSRLLSDRFSAERPKGSFSTLEIQRTEQGDSAMYLCASSSNNRGPYEQYFGPGTRLTVT.

The chain joins TRBV7-6 to TRBJ2-2; D uncertain. Germline assignment: CDR1 SGHVS and CDR2 FNYEAQ. This CDR3 comprises 13 residues. V was pared by 5 bases and J by 2 bases, with 6 bases between. The CDR3 sequence: CASSGFNTGELFF. The CDR3 DNA is TGTGCCAGCAGCGGATTTAACACCGGGGAGCTGTTTTTT. Combining the CDR3 with reference TRBV7-6 and TRBJ2-2 gives the whole variable domain GAGVSQSPRYKVTKRGQDVALRCDPISGHVSLYWYRQALGQGPEFLTYFNYEAQQDKSGLPNDRFSAERPEGSISTLTIQRTEQRDSAMYRCASSGFNTGELFFGEGSRLTVL.

This chain uses TRBV20-1 with TRBJ2-3; 11 bases are shared with TRBD1. This CDR3 contains 15 residues. Germline V gene data show CDR1 as DFQATT and CDR2 as SNEGSKA (reference sequence). V was pared by 6 bases and J by 4 bases, with 9 bases of the junction left unmatched. The CDR3 nucleotides read TGCAGTGCAGACCTCCGGACAGGGGGCGCAGATACGCAGTATTTT. It encodes CSADLRTGGADTQYF.

This clonotype was recorded a few times. The genes are TRBV7-9 and TRBJ1-5; TRBD1 matches at 9 bases. This CDR3 comprises 23 residues. V shed 5 bases and J 1 base; nucleotides not matched to a gene: 27. CDR1 and CDR2 (germline): SEHNR, FQNEAQ (reference sequence). Here the CDR3 DNA reads TGTGCCAGCAGCAAAGGGGGGGACAGGGACGACCCTCAACCCCCTAGGAGCAATCAGCCCCAGCATTTT. Its protein product is CASSKGGDRDDPQPPRSNQPQHF. The full variable domain, rest sourced from reference TRBV7-9 and TRBJ1-5, is DTGVSQNPRHKITKRGQNVTFRCDPISEHNRLYWYRQTLGQGPEFLTYFQNEAQLEKSRLLSDRFSAERPKGSFSTLEIQRTEQGDSAMYLCASSKGGDRDDPQPPRSNQPQHFGDGTRLSIL.

The V call is TRBV24-1, the J call TRBJ2-2; 7 bases line up with TRBD2. The V segment lost 2 bases and the J segment 4 bases; nucleotides outside the gene matches: 9. This CDR3 spans 17 amino acids. CDR1 is KGHDR, CDR2 SFDVKD, per germline. CDR3 in DNA: TGTGCCACCAGTGATTCGAAATCCGGGGGGTTCACCGGGGAGCTGTTTTTT. Its translation: CATSDSKSGGFTGELFF.

The J gene is TRBJ1-5, the V gene TRBV24-1, with unresolved D. V was trimmed by 4 bases and J by 7 bases, leaving 10 bases between them. This CDR3 is 13 amino acids long. Germline CDR1 KGHDR, CDR2 SFDVKD. CDR3 nucleotides: TGTGCCACCAGTGAGGGTACGGCGCAGCCCCAGCATTTT. Residues: CATSEGTAQPQHF.

The chain employs TRBV7-7 and TRBJ2-5, with 13 bases aligning to TRBD2. The CDR3 is 15 amino acids. J lost 4 bases, V lost 5 bases, and 4 bases had no gene match. CDR1 is SSHAT and CDR2 is FNYEAQ in the germline V gene (reference sequence). As DNA, the CDR3 is TGTGCCAGCAGCCCGGGGACTAGCGGGGCAGAGACCCAGTACTTC. This gives the protein CASSPGTSGAETQYF.

This clonotype was picked up a small number of times. The V gene is TRBV6-1, the J gene TRBJ1-2; TRBD1 matches 7 bases. After removal of 8 bases from V and 2 bases from J, the junction contained 5 bases not matched to a gene. The CDR3 consists of 13 residues. In germline, CDR1 is MNHNS, CDR2 SASEGT. The CDR3 sequence: CASGSTGNYGYTF. CDR3 nucleotide sequence: TGTGCCAGCGGCTCGACAGGGAACTATGGCTACACCTTC.

The chain employs TRBV7-9 and TRBJ1-5; 9 bases are shared with TRBD1. CDR1 and CDR2 (germline): SEHNR, FQNEAQ (reference sequence). After removal of 5 bases from V and 6 bases from J, the junction contained 5 bases not matched to a gene. This CDR3 spans 14 amino acids. The CDR3 DNA follows: TGTGCCAGCAGCCCCACAGGGGGCGGTCAGCCCCAGCATTTT. It is translated as CASSPTGGGQPQHF. The variable domain in full, with the rest retrieved from reference TRBV7-9 and TRBJ1-5, is DTGVSQNPRHKITKRGQNVTFRCDPISEHNRLYWYRQTLGQGPEFLTYFQNEAQLEKSRLLSDRFSAERPKGSFSTLEIQRTEQGDSAMYLCASSPTGGGQPQHFGDGTRLSIL.

The V and J genes are TRBV11-3 and TRBJ1-1; D might be TRBD1 (6 bases). V gave up 1 base and J gave up 0 bases, with 18 bases separating them. Germline CDR1 and CDR2: SGHNT and YENEEA. This CDR3 comprises 18 residues. In DNA form, the CDR3 reads TGTGCCAGCAGCTTAGTATATTCCGGGGACACCATGAACACTGAAGCTTTCTTT. It is translated as CASSLVYSGDTMNTEAFF.

CDR3 sequence: CSARESRSGGGELFF. CDR3 in DNA: TGCAGTGCTAGAGAGTCCCGGTCGGGCGGCGGGGAGCTGTTTTTT. The chain uses TRBV20-1 and TRBJ2-2; D unclear. Germline lookup yields CDR1 DFQATT and CDR2 SNEGSKA (reference sequence). This CDR3 has 15 residues. Trimming pared 0 bases from V and 7 bases from J, leaving 15 bases between.

This clonotype was counted a few times. This rearrangement joins TRBV6-1 to TRBJ1-5; D unresolved. There are 15 residues in the CDR3. Germline V gene lookup returns CDR1 MNHNS and CDR2 SASEGT. Trimming pared 5 bases from V and 2 bases from J, leaving 13 bases between. DNA for the CDR3: TGTGCCAGCAGTCGACTGGTGGAGGGCAATCAGCCCCAGCATTTT. Protein: CASSRLVEGNQPQHF.

The gene calls are TRBV6-5 and TRBJ2-7; possibly TRBD2 for D (7 bases). The V gene's germline CDR1 is MNHEY and CDR2 SVGAGI. This CDR3 is built from 15 residues. Deletions cut 2 bases from V and 2 bases from J, with 13 bases between. CDR3 coding DNA: TGTGCCAGCAGTTACGGCGGGGGACACCCCTACGAGCAGTACTTC. This codes for CASSYGGGHPYEQYF.